The rows below give T cell receptor beta chains drawn from one sample of a study of cytomegalovirus exposure and HLA in healthy donors. Profiling relied on immunoSEQ multiplex PCR, and the TCRdb table lists in-frame clones only, not all of them. This sample carries about 130,000 clones, 73% of them seen once, and the ten largest clones take approximately 2.1%. The sample consisted of PBMCs. The receptors were sampled from a woman in her 40s in good health and CMV-seropositive. CDR3s include the opening cysteine and the closing phenylalanine or tryptophan. The D gene is left open where the match is weak. A clone size is listed for some rows: how often the clone was seen (once, few, many), or a class if it is expanded.

>TRBJ2-3|TRBV4-3|.|.
TGCGCCAGCAGCTGGACCGGGGGAGATACGCAGTATTTT
CASSWTGGDTQYF
>TRBJ2-1|TRBV6-5|.|.
TGTGCCAGCAGTTATAGGGGGAGCTCCTACAATGAGCAGTTCTTC
CASSYRGSSYNEQFF
>TRBJ2-3|TRBV29-1|.|.
TGCAGCTCCCGCAGGAGGGGTACAGATACGCAGTATTTT
CSSRRRGTDTQYF
>TRBJ2-1|TRBV4-1|few|TRBD2
TGCGCCAGCAGCCAAGCTAGCGGGAGGGACTACAATGAGCAGTTCTTC
CASSQASGRDYNEQFF
>TRBJ2-2|TRBV27|.|.
TGTGCCAGCAGTATAAACGGGAGAAACACCGGGGAGCTGTTTTTT
CASSINGRNTGELFF
>TRBJ1-2|TRBV30|.|.
TGTGCCTGGAGATTTTCAGCGACCTATGGCTACACCTTC
CAWRFSATYGYTF
>TRBJ1-1|TRBV19|.|.
TGTGCCAGCCGGGATGGGGTAACTGAAGCTTTCTTT
CASRDGVTEAFF
>TRBJ1-5|TRBV6-1|few|.
TGTGCCAGCAGTGGGGGGGTCTCACATTATAGCAATCAGCCCCAGCATTTT
CASSGGVSHYSNQPQHF
>TRBJ2-4|TRBV10-3|once|.
TGTGCCATCAGTGGAGGCTCTTCGGCCAAAAACATTCAGTACTTC
CAISGGSSAKNIQYF
>TRBJ2-5|TRBV18|.|TRBD1
TGTGCCAGCTCACCATCCGGAGACAGGGGGAGCGAGACCCAGTACTTC
CASSPSGDRGSETQYF
>TRBJ1-1|TRBV5-1|.|TRBD1
TGCGCCAGCAGGACAGGGGGCTGGGACACTGAAGCTTTCTTT
CASRTGGWDTEAFF
>TRBJ1-2|TRBV5-1|.|.
TGCGCCAGCAGCAAGGTCCTCGGGTCCACGGCTGGCTACACCTTC
CASSKVLGSTAGYTF
>TRBJ2-5|TRBV5-1|.|TRBD1
TGCGCCAGCGCGACAGGGGGGGCAGAGACCCAGTACTTC
CASATGGAETQYF
>TRBJ2-3|TRBV18|.|TRBD1
TGTGCCAGCTCACTATTACACTGGGACAGGGGGCGGACAGATACGCAGTATTTT
CASSLLHWDRGRTDTQYF
>TRBJ2-2|TRBV1|few|.
TGCACCAGCAGCCCCGGACAGGGGGAGGCCGGGGAGCTGTTTTTT
CTSSPGQGEAGELFF
>TRBJ2-5|TRBV7-7|once|TRBD1
TGTGCCAGCAGCGCCAGGGGGCTTGGGGAGACCCAGTACTTC
CASSARGLGETQYF
>TRBJ2-1|TRBV5-1|.|TRBD2
TGCGCCAGCAGCTTGGCCAGGCGGGGGGGCCACAATGAGCAGTTCTTC
CASSLARRGGHNEQFF
>TRBJ2-7|TRBV4-3|.|TRBD1
TGCGCCAGCAGCCAAGACTCTTCGGACAGGGGGGCCTACGAGCAGTACTTC
CASSQDSSDRGAYEQYF
>TRBJ1-4|TRBV7-8|.|.
TGTGCCAGCAGATTAGGGGGGGCAACTAATGAAAAACTGTTTTTT
CASRLGGATNEKLFF
>TRBJ2-1|TRBV19|.|TRBD2
TGTGCCAGTAGTATAATCGGACTAGCGAGCAATGAGCAGTTCTTC
CASSIIGLASNEQFF
>TRBJ2-3|TRBV19|.|TRBD2
TGTGCCAGTAGTAACGGACTAGAAACTAGCACAGATACGCAGTATTTT
CASSNGLETSTDTQYF
>TRBJ2-2|TRBV7-2|few|.
TGTGCCAGCAGCTTCCGTGCGCCCGGGGAGCTGTTTTTT
CASSFRAPGELFF
>TRBJ2-7|TRBV27|.|TRBD2
TGTGCCAGCGGCGAACTAGCGCCGAGCTCCTACGAGCAGTACTTC
CASGELAPSSYEQYF
>TRBJ2-5|TRBV11-2|once|TRBD2
TGTGCCAGCAGCTTCCGTGTTAGCGGGGGGGCTCGAGAGACCCAGTACTTC
CASSFRVSGGARETQYF
>TRBJ1-5|TRBV4-3|.|TRBD1
TGCGCCAGCAGCCAAGATCTTTCGGGACAGGGGGTATATAGCAATCAGCCCCAGCATTTT
CASSQDLSGQGVYSNQPQHF
>TRBJ2-7|TRBV7-8|.|TRBD2
TGTGCCAGCAGCTTAGGAGCGGGAGCGATTTACGAGCAGTACTTC
CASSLGAGAIYEQYF
>TRBJ2-1|TRBV15|.|TRBD1
TGTGCCACCAGCAGAGGCTGGACAGGGGGCAATGAGCAGTTCTTC
CATSRGWTGGNEQFF
>TRBJ2-7|TRBV9|.|.
TGTGCCAGCAGCGTAGAAACATACAGCTACGAGCAGTACTTC
CASSVETYSYEQYF
>TRBJ1-3|TRBV5-4|.|.
TGTGCCAGCAGCAGTGGTGCGGGGGCGTATGGAAACACCATATATTTT
CASSSGAGAYGNTIYF
>TRBJ2-6|TRBV29-1|.|TRBD1
TGCAGCGTTGTTTCAGGGGGCTTCAGCTCTGGGGCCAACGTCCTGACTTTC
CSVVSGGFSSGANVLTF
>TRBJ2-5|TRBV18|.|.
TGTGCCAGCTCACCTGCGAGCCAAGAGACCCAGTACTTC
CASSPASQETQYF
>TRBJ1-4|TRBV28|few|TRBD1
TGTGCCAGCAGTCTCACAGGGACAGGGCCTAATGAAAAACTGTTTTTT
CASSLTGTGPNEKLFF
>TRBJ1-2|TRBV10-3|once|.
TGTGCCATCAGTGACTCGGGGGGGCAGGGGCTGTGGGGCTACACCTTC
CAISDSGGQGLWGYTF